One sample yielded the 17 T cell receptor beta chains listed below, sequenced in a study of blood T cell repertoires in COVID-19. Produced via immunoSEQ multiplex PCR; TCRdb's table is partial and in-frame only. Here the sample spans about 76,000 clones, roughly 85% being singletons. Material for sequencing was peripheral blood. These receptors all come from a man aged 25 to 40 with acute or convalescent COVID-19.

A few counts support this clone. The J gene is TRBJ1-6, the V gene TRBV5-4; the D is unclear. CDR3 length equals 14 residues. V lost 3 bases and J 6 bases, leaving 10 bases between the germline ends. Per the germline V gene, CDR1 is SGHNT and CDR2 is YYREEE (reference sequence). CDR3 coding DNA: TGTGCCAGCAGCTCTGAGGGAGTTAATTCACCCCTCCACTTT. Its translation: CASSSEGVNSPLHF.

The V and J genes are TRBV27 and TRBJ1-1, with 8 nucleotides matching TRBD1. Germline V CDR1 and CDR2: MNHEY, SMNVEV (reference sequence). This CDR3 is built from 15 residues. The J segment lost 5 bases and the V segment lost 2 bases, leaving 7 bases of the junction unmatched. This CDR3 is CASSLIYQGATEAFF. CDR3 sequence (DNA): TGTGCCAGCAGTTTAATCTACCAGGGGGCGACTGAAGCTTTCTTT.

V is TRBV4-1 and J is TRBJ2-6; D perhaps matches TRBD2 (6 bases). V lost 0 bases and J 1 base, leaving 7 bases between the germline ends. Germline-derived CDR1 and CDR2 are MGHRA and YSYEKL. The CDR3 has 16 residues. CDR3 DNA sequence: TGCGCCAGCAGCCAAGAGGGGGGATCTGGGGCCAACGTCCTGACTTTC. Translated, it gives CASSQEGGSGANVLTF.

The chain recombines TRBV18 with TRBJ2-1, with D possibly matching TRBD2 (6 bases). The V gene lost 1 base and the J gene lost 0 bases, with 10 bases spanning the gap. CDR1 is KGHSH and CDR2 is LQKENI in the germline V gene. The CDR3 sequence is 16 residues long. DNA for the CDR3: TGTGCCAGCTCACCACTAGCGGTGAGCTCCTACAATGAGCAGTTCTTC. It codes for CASSPLAVSSYNEQFF. The entire variable domain, with the rest obtained from reference TRBV18 and TRBJ2-1, is as follows: NAGVMQNPRHLVRRRGQEARLRCSPMKGHSHVYWYRQLPEEGLKFMVYLQKENIIDESGMPKERFSAEFPKEGPSILRIQQVVRGDSAAYFCASSPLAVSSYNEQFFGPGTRLTVL.

The chain is built from TRBV19 and TRBJ2-1; 7 positions match TRBD2. V lost 7 bases to trimming and J lost 10 bases; unmatched junction nucleotides: 10. The V gene's germline CDR1 is LNHDA and CDR2 SQIVND (reference sequence). The CDR3 totals 13 residues. CDR3 in amino acids: CASNMWEGREQFF. For the CDR3, the DNA is TGTGCCAGTAATATGTGGGAGGGCCGGGAGCAGTTCTTC. Full variable domain (rest looked up from reference TRBV19 and TRBJ2-1): DGGITQSPKYLFRKEGQNVTLSCEQNLNHDAMYWYRQDPGQGLRLIYYSQIVNDFQKGDIAEGYSVSREKKESFPLTVTSAQKNPTAFYLCASNMWEGREQFFGPGTRLTVL.

The chain links TRBV9 to TRBJ2-5, with TRBD2 matching over 7 bases. With V trimmed by 1 base and J by 2 bases, 11 bases remained unmatched. The CDR3 consists of 17 residues. Germline V gene data show CDR1 as SGDLS and CDR2 as YYNGEE. CDR3 nucleotide sequence: TGTGCCAGCAGCGTAACAGCGGGGCTCTACGTTCAAGAGACCCAGTACTTC. It yields the protein CASSVTAGLYVQETQYF.

This chain connects TRBV28 to TRBJ2-3, with TRBD2 identical over 8 bases. This CDR3 comprises 15 residues. CDR1 MDHEN and CDR2 SYDVKM come from the germline V gene. With V trimmed by 3 bases and J by 5 bases, 7 bases remained unmatched. The CDR3 DNA follows: TGTGCCAGCAGTTTTTTAGCGGGAAGTAGAGATACGCAGTATTTT. Translated, it gives CASSFLAGSRDTQYF.

This clone turned up a few times. The V and J genes are TRBV7-2 and TRBJ2-3; no clear D. This CDR3 region has 14 residues. The germline V gene has CDR1 SGHTA and CDR2 FQGNSA. The germline V and J ends were trimmed by 2 bases and 0 bases, with 6 bases remaining between them. CDR3 sequence: CASSLILSTDTQYF. For the CDR3, the DNA is TGTGCCAGCAGCTTAATACTTAGCACAGATACGCAGTATTTT.

Only one count was recorded for this clone. The rearrangement links TRBV7-9 to TRBJ1-5; D is unclear. The V end lost 1 base, the J end lost 2 bases, and 9 bases lay between the germline ends. CDR1 and CDR2 from the germline V gene are SEHNR and FQNEAQ (reference sequence). The CDR3 is 15 residues long. CDR3 amino acids: CASSLGLEGNQPQHF. The CDR3 bases are TGTGCCAGCAGCTTAGGTTTAGAGGGCAATCAGCCCCAGCATTTT.

The chain links TRBV19 to TRBJ2-1, with D perhaps TRBD1 (6 bases). Germline V gene lookup returns CDR1 LNHDA and CDR2 SQIVND (reference sequence). The CDR3 loop spans 13 amino acids. V lost 3 bases and J 5 bases, leaving 8 bases between the germline ends. Written as DNA, the CDR3 is TGTGCCAGTAGTATTAACAGGGACAATGAGCAGTTCTTC. This translates into CASSINRDNEQFF.

The chain is built from TRBV3-1 (or the pseudogene TRBV3-2) and TRBJ2-3; no reliable D call. With 1 base removed from V and 0 bases from J, the gap between germline ends came to 5 bases. Germline CDR1 and CDR2: LGHDT and YNNKEL (reference sequence). The CDR3 has 14 residues. The CDR3 DNA reads TGTGCCAGCAGCCAAGCCCCAAGCACAGATACGCAGTATTTT. Encoded protein: CASSQAPSTDTQYF.

The chain couples TRBV14 to TRBJ2-5; 10 bases agree with TRBD1. Trimming removed 4 bases from V and 6 bases from J; junction bases left unmatched: 8. The CDR3 loop spans 15 amino acids. Germline V gives CDR1 SGHDN, CDR2 FVKESK. For the CDR3, the DNA is TGTGCCAGCAGCCTCCGGGACAGGGGAAAGCAGACCCAGTACTTC. As protein: CASSLRDRGKQTQYF.

This chain links TRBV27 with TRBJ2-3, with D perhaps TRBD2 (5 bases). This CDR3 comprises 14 residues. Trimming took off 7 bases at V and 8 bases at J, with 19 bases between the two ends. Germline CDR1 MNHEY, CDR2 SMNVEV (reference sequence). For the CDR3, the DNA is TGTGCCAGCACACGAGAGGGCCGCTCGGGTACGCAGTATTTT. Translating it yields CASTREGRSGTQYF.

V usage is TRBV6-2 or TRBV6-3 and J usage is TRBJ1-3; D ambiguous. CDR3 size: 14 residues. Looked up from germline, CDR1 is MNHEY and CDR2 is SVGEGT. The V end was cut by 2 bases, the J end by 1 base, with 6 bases between. In DNA form, the CDR3 reads TGTGCCAGCAGTTACCCGGGGTCTGGAAACACCATATATTTT. Translation: CASSYPGSGNTIYF.

The CDR3 sequence is CASSVVTYNEQFF. CDR3 DNA sequence: TGTGCCAGCAGTGTTGTTACCTACAATGAGCAGTTCTTC. This chain links TRBV2 with TRBJ2-1, with D unclear. Germline V gives CDR1 SNHLY, CDR2 FYNNEI. V shed 4 bases and J shed 2 bases, with 6 bases lying between them. The CDR3 is 13 amino acids.

The CDR3 sequence is CASSRIPGTSGTLSYEQYF. The CDR3 region has the DNA TGTGCCAGCAGCCGGATCCCCGGGACTAGCGGGACTCTCTCCTACGAGCAGTACTTC. The chain joins TRBV3-1 (or the pseudogene TRBV3-2) to TRBJ2-7; TRBD2 aligns across 13 bases. The CDR3 spans 19 residues. CDR1 LGHDT and CDR2 YNNKEL come from the germline V gene (reference sequence). The V gene end was trimmed by 4 bases and the J gene end by 0 bases; junction bases not matched to a gene: 12.

The chain couples TRBV21-1 to TRBJ1-3. TRBV21-1 is termed a pseudogene. The CDR3 length is 13 residues. In DNA form, the CDR3 reads TGTGCCAGCAGCCCTGTCGTAGGGAGCACCATATATTTT. Its protein is CASSPVVGSTIYF.